These 27 T cell receptor beta chains originate from one sample sequenced in a study of technical replicates of blood from several donors. The method was immunoSEQ multiplex PCR; TCRdb's version includes in-frame clones alone and lacks a portion of them. This sample has approximately 59,000 clones, with around 87% found just once. Material: PBMCs. The receptors here all came from a human donor in good health. Some clones in this sample may be carry-over from other donors' samples.

The V call is TRBV11-2, the J call TRBJ2-5; TRBD2 might be the D (6 bases). The V gene's germline CDR1 is SGHAT and CDR2 FQNNGV. This CDR3 spans 13 amino acids. Trimming took off 7 bases at V and 5 bases at J, with 14 bases between the two ends. CDR3: CASTWGEAETQYF. The CDR3 DNA reads as TGTGCCAGCACCTGGGGGGAAGCGGAGACCCAGTACTTC.

The chain has TRBV6-6 and TRBJ2-2, with D perhaps TRBD1 (5 bases). Trimming cost V 6 bases and J 2 bases, with 13 bases left between them. Germline V gene lookup returns CDR1 MNHNY and CDR2 SVGAGI (reference sequence). This CDR3 spans 15 amino acids. CDR3 in DNA: TGTGCCAGCAGCCCCCCAGACAGAAACACCGGGGAGCTGTTTTTT. Translation gives CASSPPDRNTGELFF.

This clone was detected only once. The V call is TRBV25-1, the J call TRBJ2-1, with 8 bases fitting TRBD1. The CDR3 is made up of 15 amino acids. The germline V gene encodes CDR1 MGHDK and CDR2 SYGVNS. Germline trimming cut 4 bases from V and 6 bases from J; bases unmatched to any gene: 8. The chain's CDR3 is CASSATGGTGNEQFF. CDR3 coding DNA: TGTGCCAGCAGTGCAACAGGGGGGACGGGCAATGAGCAGTTCTTC.

The rearrangement links TRBV7-2 to TRBJ2-2, with TRBD2 matching over 8 bases. V gave up 1 base and J gave up 7 bases; unmatched junction bases: 2. The CDR3 runs to 14 residues. The germline V gene encodes CDR1 SGHTA and CDR2 FQGNSA. The CDR3 is CASSLGTSIGELFF. Written as DNA, the CDR3 is TGTGCCAGCAGCTTAGGGACTAGCATCGGGGAGCTGTTTTTT.

The chain is built from TRBV5-1 and TRBJ1-2, with D hard to call. This CDR3 is 14 amino acids long. Trimming left V 5 bases short and J 0 bases short, with 11 bases between. CDR1 and CDR2 (germline): SGHRS, YFSETQ. CDR3 in DNA: TGCGCCAGCAGTGACACTGGCCCTAACTATGGCTACACCTTC. Translating gives CASSDTGPNYGYTF. The variable domain in full, with the rest retrieved from reference TRBV5-1 and TRBJ1-2, is KAGVTQTPRYLIKTRGQQVTLSCSPISGHRSVSWYQQTPGQGLQFLFEYFSETQRNKGNFPGRFSGRQFSNSRSEMNVSTLELGDSALYLCASSDTGPNYGYTFGSGTRLTVV.

The V and J genes are TRBV7-9 and TRBJ2-1; tentatively, D is TRBD2 (6 bases). There are 15 residues in the CDR3. Germline loops: CDR1 SEHNR, CDR2 FQNEAQ (reference sequence). V gave up 5 bases and J gave up 9 bases, with 20 bases separating them. The CDR3 is CASSAASDRKGEQFF. In nucleotides, the CDR3 is TGTGCCAGCAGCGCGGCTAGCGACCGGAAAGGTGAGCAGTTCTTC.

The chain recombines TRBV9 with TRBJ1-3; a weak D match, TRBD1 (5 bases). Germline values: CDR1 SGDLS, CDR2 YYNGEE. Trimming removed 2 bases at V and 4 bases at J, with 10 bases between. This CDR3 is built from 14 residues. The CDR3 sequence: CASSVQGDGNTIYF. In DNA form, the CDR3 reads TGTGCCAGCAGCGTGCAGGGTGACGGAAACACCATATATTTT.

The chain uses TRBV18 and TRBJ1-1, with 10 bases lining up with TRBD1. Trimming cost V 6 bases and J 4 bases; bases outside gene matches: 14. The CDR3 runs to 17 residues. Germline CDR1 and CDR2: KGHSH and LQKENI. The CDR3 loop reads CASSRKGTGEGGTEAFF. The CDR3 DNA reads as TGTGCCAGCTCTCGAAAGGGGACAGGGGAAGGCGGCACTGAAGCTTTCTTT.

The count of this clone is one. The chain has TRBV6-6 and TRBJ2-2; D uncertain. This CDR3 has 14 residues. Germline V gene data show CDR1 as MNHNY and CDR2 as SVGAGI (reference sequence). Trimming left V 5 bases short and J 7 bases short, with 14 bases between. The CDR3 DNA reads as TGTGCCAGCAGTCCCCCGGGTAGCTTCGGGGAGCTGTTTTTT. Translation: CASSPPGSFGELFF.

The gene calls are TRBV7-2 and TRBJ2-1; a possible D gene is TRBD2 (7 bases). The CDR3 is 15 amino acids. V shed 0 bases and J shed 8 bases, with 14 bases lying between them. In germline, CDR1 is SGHTA, CDR2 FQGNSA. CDR3 coding DNA: TGTGCCAGCAGCTTAGCGTTAGGCGGGGGCCATGAGCAGTTCTTC. It is translated as CASSLALGGGHEQFF.

The chain is built from TRBV11-2 and TRBJ2-1; D remains ambiguous. Germline CDR1 and CDR2: SGHAT and FQNNGV. This CDR3 has 17 residues. Trimming stripped 1 base from V and 0 bases from J, with 13 bases between. This chain's CDR3 is CASSLVTDISSYNEQFF. CDR3 DNA: TGTGCCAGCAGCTTAGTTACCGACATAAGCTCCTACAATGAGCAGTTCTTC.

The chain recombines TRBV5-5 with TRBJ2-2; 7 nucleotides agree with TRBD1. The CDR3 runs 18 residues. Losses at the gene ends were 0 bases for V and 4 bases for J; bases not matched to a gene: 12. Germline V CDR1 and CDR2: SGHKS, YYEKEE (reference sequence). CDR3 nucleotide sequence: TGTGCCAGCAGCTTGGCCCGTTCTGTGGGACAGTTCACCGGGGAGCTGTTTTTT. Encoded protein: CASSLARSVGQFTGELFF.

The genes are TRBV9 and TRBJ1-3; TRBD1 is a possible D gene (5 bases). The CDR3 has 14 residues. CDR1 and CDR2 from the germline V gene are SGDLS and YYNGEE. Trimming shortened V by 2 bases and J by 2 bases, and 8 bases separated the two germline ends. CDR3 protein: CASSVSGPGNTIYF. The CDR3 nucleotides read TGTGCCAGCAGCGTCTCAGGGCCTGGAAACACCATATATTTT.

The V and J genes are TRBV6-4 and TRBJ2-1; 9 bases fit TRBD1. Per germline, CDR1 MRHNA and CDR2 SNTAGT. CDR3 length: 15 amino acids. The junction had 9 bases not matched to a gene; V was cut back by 5 bases and J by 7 bases. The CDR3 sequence: CASSQTGGTENEQFF. The CDR3 DNA follows: TGTGCCAGCAGTCAGACAGGGGGGACGGAAAATGAGCAGTTCTTC.

The chain uses TRBV4-2 and TRBJ1-2; D is uncertain. This CDR3 is 17 amino acids long. In germline, CDR1 is LGHNA, CDR2 YNFKEQ. With 0 bases removed from V and 0 bases from J, the gap between germline ends came to 14 bases. The CDR3 here is CASSQDPGSLSNYGYTF. In DNA, the CDR3 is TGTGCCAGCAGCCAAGACCCGGGTTCGCTCTCTAACTATGGCTACACCTTC.

Here the CDR3 reads CASSLTKGWKETQYF. The CDR3 bases are TGTGCCAGCAGCCTAACGAAGGGGTGGAAAGAGACCCAGTACTTC. The rearrangement links TRBV11-1 to TRBJ2-5; tentative D call: TRBD1 (5 bases). Trimming cost V 5 bases and J 3 bases, with 16 bases left between them. The CDR3 sequence is 15 residues long. In germline, CDR1 is SGHAT, CDR2 FQDESV (reference sequence).

The genes are TRBV27 and TRBJ2-3; the match to TRBD2 covers 8 bases. The germline gives CDR1 MNHEY, CDR2 SMNVEV (reference sequence). The ends lost 8 bases at V and 1 base at J; junction bases unmatched: 8. There are 15 residues in the CDR3. As DNA, the CDR3 is TGTGCCAGCGCCAGATTGCGGGGGGGCACAGATACGCAGTATTTT. Translating it yields CASARLRGGTDTQYF.

V is TRBV11-1 and J is TRBJ2-3; 8 bases fit TRBD1. Trimming removed 5 bases from V and 2 bases from J; junction bases left unmatched: 9. CDR1 SGHAT and CDR2 FQDESV come from the germline V gene (reference sequence). The CDR3 length is 16 residues. The CDR3 region is CASSKRTGPNTDTQYF. The CDR3 nucleotides are TGTGCCAGCAGCAAAAGGACAGGGCCAAACACAGATACGCAGTATTTT.

V usage is TRBV18 and J usage is TRBJ2-3, with 7 nucleotides matching TRBD1. CDR3 length: 16 residues. Germline CDR1 reads KGHSH; CDR2 reads LQKENI. J was trimmed by 0 bases and V by 4 bases; bases with no gene match: 7. Here the CDR3 reads CASSLRDSSSTDTQYF. The CDR3 DNA is TGTGCCAGCTCACTCCGGGACAGCTCTAGCACAGATACGCAGTATTTT.

The chain recombines TRBV4-1 with TRBJ2-7; D call uncertain. The CDR3 consists of 14 residues. In germline, CDR1 is MGHRA, CDR2 YSYEKL. The V end was cut by 0 bases, the J end by 4 bases, with 10 bases between. In DNA form, the CDR3 reads TGCGCCAGCAGCCAAGAAAATATAGCTTACGAGCAGTACTTC. The encoded protein is CASSQENIAYEQYF.

This chain uses TRBV21-1 with TRBJ2-2; the D call of TRBD2 is as the table states it, not checked on the DNA. TRBV21-1 is described as a pseudogene. CDR3 length: 16 residues. CDR3 nucleotide sequence: TGTGCCAGCAGCACCGCTGGCGGGACCTACACCGGGGAGCTGTTTTTT. It codes for CASSTAGGTYTGELFF.

The rearrangement links TRBV5-4 to TRBJ2-7; 7 positions agree with TRBD1. V was pared by 6 bases and J by 6 bases, with 9 bases of the junction left unmatched. Germline CDR1 is SGHNT and CDR2 is YYREEE (reference sequence). CDR3 length: 13 amino acids. The DNA for the CDR3 is TGTGCCAGCACCGACAGGGTTGAGAGCGAGCAGTACTTC. It translates to CASTDRVESEQYF. Together with reference TRBV5-4 and TRBJ2-7, the CDR3 gives the full variable domain: ETGVTQSPTHLIKTRGQQVTLRCSSQSGHNTVSWYQQALGQGPQFIFQYYREEENGRGNFPPRFSGLQFPNYSSELNVNALELDDSALYLCASTDRVESEQYFGPGTRLTVT.

The genes are TRBV5-1 and TRBJ2-2; unclear D gene. This CDR3 has 15 amino acids. The germline CDR1 and CDR2 sequences are SGHRS and YFSETQ. With 0 bases removed from V and 0 bases from J, the gap between germline ends came to 6 bases. This chain's CDR3 is CASSLVPTNTGELFF. CDR3 sequence (DNA): TGCGCCAGCAGCTTGGTCCCCACGAACACCGGGGAGCTGTTTTTT. Together with reference TRBV5-1 and TRBJ2-2, the CDR3 gives the full variable domain: KAGVTQTPRYLIKTRGQQVTLSCSPISGHRSVSWYQQTPGQGLQFLFEYFSETQRNKGNFPGRFSGRQFSNSRSEMNVSTLELGDSALYLCASSLVPTNTGELFFGEGSRLTVL.

This rearrangement joins TRBV4-3 to TRBJ2-5; TRBD2 is a possible D gene (5 bases). Germline V CDR1 and CDR2: LGHNA, YSLEER. The CDR3 sequence is 14 residues long. Trimming stripped 0 bases from V and 3 bases from J, with 8 bases between. The CDR3 nucleotides read TGCGCCAGCAGCCAAGACGGGGAAAAAGAGACCCAGTACTTC. Translating it yields CASSQDGEKETQYF.

The gene calls are TRBV5-5 and TRBJ1-6; a possible D gene is TRBD1 (5 bases). The germline V gene has CDR1 SGHKS and CDR2 YYEKEE (reference sequence). Trimming took 4 bases from V and 10 from J, leaving 18 bases between them. This CDR3 spans 15 amino acids. The CDR3 DNA is TGTGCCAGCAGCACCCGCTTCGACAGTTCGTCACCCCTCCACTTT. Protein: CASSTRFDSSSPLHF.

The chain carries TRBV2 and TRBJ2-3; D possibly corresponds to TRBD1 (6 bases). CDR3 length: 15 amino acids. Trimming removed 2 bases from V and 2 bases from J, with 11 bases in between. Germline V gene lookup returns CDR1 SNHLY and CDR2 FYNNEI. The CDR3 nucleotides read TGTGCCAGCAGTGAAATGGGACACGACACAGATACGCAGTATTTT. This gives the protein CASSEMGHDTDTQYF.

Only one count was recorded for this clone. The CDR3 DNA is TGTGCCAGCAGCCACAGGGATGGCTACACCTTC. This sequence encodes CASSHRDGYTF. This chain joins TRBV14 and TRBJ1-2, with D maybe TRBD1 (5 bases). Germline CDR1 reads SGHDN; CDR2 reads FVKESK. This CDR3 comprises 11 residues. V was pared by 3 bases and J by 6 bases, with 5 bases between.